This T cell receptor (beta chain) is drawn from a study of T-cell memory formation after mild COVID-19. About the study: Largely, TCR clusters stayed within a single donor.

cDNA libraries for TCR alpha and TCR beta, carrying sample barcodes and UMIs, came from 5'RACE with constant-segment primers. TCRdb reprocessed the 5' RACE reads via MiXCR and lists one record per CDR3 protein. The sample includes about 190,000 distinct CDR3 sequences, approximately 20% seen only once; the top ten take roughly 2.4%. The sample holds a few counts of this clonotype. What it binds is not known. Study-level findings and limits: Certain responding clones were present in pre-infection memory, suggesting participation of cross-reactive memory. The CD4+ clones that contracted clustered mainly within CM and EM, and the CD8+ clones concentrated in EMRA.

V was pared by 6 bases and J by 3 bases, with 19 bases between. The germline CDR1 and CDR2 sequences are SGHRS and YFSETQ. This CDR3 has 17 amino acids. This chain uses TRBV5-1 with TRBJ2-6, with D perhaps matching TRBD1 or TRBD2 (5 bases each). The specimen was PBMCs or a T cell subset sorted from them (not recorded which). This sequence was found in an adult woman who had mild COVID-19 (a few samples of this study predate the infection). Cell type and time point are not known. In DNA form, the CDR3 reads TGCGCCAGCATAGCGCTAGGGGTAGGGATTGGGGCCAACGTCCTGACTTTC. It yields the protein CASIALGVGIGANVLTF.